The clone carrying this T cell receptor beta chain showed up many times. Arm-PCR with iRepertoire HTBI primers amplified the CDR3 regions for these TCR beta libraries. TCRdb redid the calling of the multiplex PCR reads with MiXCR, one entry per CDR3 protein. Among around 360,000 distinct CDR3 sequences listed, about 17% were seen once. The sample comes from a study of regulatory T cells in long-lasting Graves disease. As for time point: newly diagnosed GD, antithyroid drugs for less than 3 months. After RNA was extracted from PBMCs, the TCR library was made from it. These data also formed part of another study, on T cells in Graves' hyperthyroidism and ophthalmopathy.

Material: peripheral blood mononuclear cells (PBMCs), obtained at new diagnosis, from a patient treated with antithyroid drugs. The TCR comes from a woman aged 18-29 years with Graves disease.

The CDR3 here is CASAGGALNTEAFF. The CDR3 region has the DNA TGTGCCAGCGCAGGCGGGGCGCTGAACACTGAAGCTTTCTTT. This chain joins TRBV28 and TRBJ1-1, with a weak D call TRBD1 (5 bases). Trimming took 8 bases from V and 0 from J, leaving 13 bases between them. CDR1 is MDHEN, CDR2 SYDVKM, per germline. The CDR3 sequence is 14 residues long.